This T cell receptor (beta chain) was recovered during a study of T cells expressing NK-cell markers. Looking at the study overall: Seven of the eight sequenced donors were HCMV-seropositive; one was seronegative.

Points from the study as a whole: There were four donors in whom these clonotypes also led the CD3+CD56-NKG2C+ fraction.

The TCR beta cDNA came from 5'RACE template switching with UMIs. TCRdb reprocessed the 5' RACE reads, with one entry per CDR3 protein and no DNA. The specimen's table records 160,000 or so distinct CDR3 sequences. With respect to this clonotype: Its target is not known.

This CDR3 has 13 residues. The germline V gene encodes CDR1 GTSNPN and CDR2 SVGIG (reference sequence). The sample consisted of blood T cells: a sorted CD56 or NKG2C T cell subset, CD4+ or CD8+ T cells, or bulk PBMC T cells (not recorded which). This rearrangement joins TRBV30 to TRBJ2-7; the TRBD1 assignment by TCRdb is unverifiable without DNA. The TCR was taken from a woman between 18 and 70 years old in good health. CDR3 loop: CASPGEGAYEQYF.